Reported below is one T cell receptor (beta chain). It lacks a known antigen. Within one base of it there is no much larger clone, and no base qualities were kept. The immunoSEQ Assay, a bias-controlled multiplex PCR, was used to amplify TCRbeta CDR3 regions from genomic DNA. The authors' pipeline ran thus. Within the assay, amplification of reference gene primers was used to estimate how many nucleated cells each sample contained. To quantify the absolute abundance of each unique TCRbeta CDR3 rearrangement, sequence reads were collapsed and filtered. Productive Simpson clonality was computed per sample as the square root of Simpson's diversity index over productive rearrangements. TCRdb obtained this table from immuneACCESS and retained in-frame rearrangements with V and J assigned. These tables miss some clones; where compared with another copy, unresolved V genes account for less than half of the shortfall, and the remainder is unexplained. Clonal size and the V and J genes are those of that table, whereas D and trimming came from the DNA. The sample table holds almost 350,000 clones, of which approximately 89% were seen once. Under 5% of the sample belongs to the ten largest clones.

One collaborating source in Seattle enrolled patients during active infection and followed them longitudinally through the course of disease. Each collaborating institution followed its own protocols to collect whole blood in K2EDTA tubes. For TCRbeta analysis, collaborators shipped samples in one of three forms: frozen whole blood, isolated PBMCs, or DNA extracted from either of those sample types. The data belong to a study of blood T cell repertoires in COVID-19 (dated by TCRdb to the early 2020s). Notes on the research overall: The collaborator samples originated in the United States, Italy and Spain and spanned the acute and convalescent phases of COVID-19. The samples were drawn from two sources: the first 160 participants of the ongoing ImmuneRACE study, and fewer than 1,500 subjects contributed by 6 global collaborators. A freely available public database, intended as a resource for researchers studying the immune response to SARS-CoV-2, is where the repertoires were released. The dataset comprised deeply sampled blood TCRbeta repertoires from subjects exposed to, actively infected with, or recovered from COVID-19. Nearly every sample came with metadata listing a de-identified subject ID, COVID-19 status, age in years and sex. The prospective study material was composed of cDNA or gDNA derived from T cells, B-cell-depleted T cells, or PBMCs. Where available, HLA class I and class II types were taken from metadata supplied by the sample provider and were not determined by assay-based typing. Study-wide findings and limitations: The quantity of clinical and demographic metadata differed by source and by participant and was supplied without curation.

The CDR3 runs 14 residues from the cysteine to the phenylalanine. The DNA shown is the 42-base CDR3, in frame from base 1. V is shortened by 8 bases, J by 7 bases, and the region joining them spans 20 bases. The germline V gene specifies SGHTA as CDR1 and FQGNSA as CDR2. The receptor was isolated from a woman aged 55 to 70 with COVID-19, enrolled during active disease. Recombination linked TRBV7-2 to TRBJ1-1; the D region possibly corresponds to TRBD1 (5 bases align). The sample comprised peripheral blood. The DNA sequence follows: TGTGCCAGCCCCACCGAGTGGGGCAACGGTGAAGCTTTCTTT. It encodes CASPTEWGNGEAFF.